This T cell receptor beta chain was sequenced for a study of blood T cell repertoires in COVID-19. Looking at the study overall: COVID-19 samples, acute and convalescent, were from the United States, Italy and Spain. T cells, B-cell-depleted T cells, or PBMCs supplied cDNA or gDNA.

V shed 4 bases, J shed 3 bases, and the junction held 8 bases outside the gene matches. The germline CDR1 and CDR2 sequences are SEHNR and FQNEAQ (reference sequence). The CDR3 has 16 residues. Per the original data handling: Counts of nucleated cells, estimated from reference gene primer amplification, were obtained. The repertoire was sequenced with immunoSEQ multiplex PCR; TCRdb's copy has only in-frame clones and lacks some. V and J calls and clone size are copied from that table; D and trimming were computed from the DNA. The table shows tens of thousands of clones, with around 87% occurring only once.

The sequencing sample was made of peripheral blood. This sequence was found in a man in his 60s with active or convalescent COVID-19. The gene calls are TRBV7-9 and TRBJ1-3; 8 bases are a match to TRBD1. CDR3 sequence reads: CASSWGQGARGNTIYF. DNA for the CDR3: TGTGCCAGCAGCTGGGGTCAGGGGGCGCGTGGAAACACCATATATTTT.